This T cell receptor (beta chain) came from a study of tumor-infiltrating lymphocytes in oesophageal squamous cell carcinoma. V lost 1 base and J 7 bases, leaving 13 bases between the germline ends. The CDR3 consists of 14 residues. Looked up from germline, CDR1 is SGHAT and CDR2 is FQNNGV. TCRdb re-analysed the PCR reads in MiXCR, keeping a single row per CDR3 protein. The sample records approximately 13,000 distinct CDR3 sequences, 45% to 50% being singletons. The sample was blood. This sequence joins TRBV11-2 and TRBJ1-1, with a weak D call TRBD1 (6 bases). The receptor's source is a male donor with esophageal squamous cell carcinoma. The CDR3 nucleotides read TGTGCCAGCAGCTTAGGTCAGGGGTCAGGTGAAGCTTTCTTT. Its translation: CASSLGQGSGEAFF. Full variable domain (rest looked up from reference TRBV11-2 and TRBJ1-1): EAGVAQSPRYKIIEKRQSVAFWCNPISGHATLYWYQQILGQGPKLLIQFQNNGVVDDSQLPKDRFSAERLKGVDSTLKIQPAKLEDSAVYLCASSLGQGSGEAFFGQGTRLTVV.